The clone carrying this TCR beta chain was seen many times. MiXCR was run by TCRdb on the PCR reads, yielding one entry per CDR3 protein. The data show over 70,000 distinct CDR3 sequences, over 40% seen once. This sample is drawn from a study of CDR3 diversity in severe acne. The CDR3 extends over 15 amino acids. Trimming took 5 bases from V and 3 from J, leaving 16 bases between them. In germline, CDR1 is SGHTA, CDR2 FQGTGA. The source material was blood. J is TRBJ1-1 and V is TRBV7-3; weak D call: TRBD1 (6 bases). This sequence was found in a male donor in good health, without acne. The CDR3 DNA sequence: TGTGCCAGCAGCCCCGACGGCAGGGGAGACACTGAAGCTTTCTTT. Translating gives CASSPDGRGDTEAFF.